This paragraph reports one T cell receptor (beta chain). There are many counts of this clonotype. What antigen it recognizes has not been identified. A much larger clone lies one base from this, so it may be a read error. This sample is part of a study of tumor-infiltrating lymphocytes in primary liver carcinoma (dated by TCRdb to about 2017). Study-wide context: Hepatocellular carcinoma (four) or combined HCC and intrahepatic cholangiocarcinoma (one) was present in the five patients, who were three men and two women aged 30 to 69 years. Tumors of the five patients were stage T1-T3 N0M0 with maximum diameters of roughly 4 to 11 cm. Each sample produced roughly 3.5 to 7.5 million productive TCRbeta reads, and read depth showed no significant difference between tissue types. The 25 to 30 tumor region samples were profiled with Agilent mRNA microarrays so that TCRbeta repertoire diversity could be related to the local molecular phenotype. For each liver tumor, the study sampled five regions along with adjacent normal tissue and blood, and applied TCRbeta repertoire sequencing, expression microarrays and whole-exome sequencing. TCRbeta repertoire sequencing covered 35 specimens from 5 patients: some 25 tumor regions, 5 adjacent noncancerous liver tissues and 5 peripheral blood samples. Repertoires from technical replicates were highly reproducible, with mean shared-clone rates around 0.87 and correlation coefficients above 0.95.

Study-wide findings and limitations: Only the TCR beta chain was sequenced, so true repertoire diversity is likely underestimated because unpaired alpha chains were not captured. The top 250 clones accounted for a significantly greater share of the repertoire in tumors than in blood (p = 0.039). Only roughly 7-24% of top clones appeared in all five regions of a tumor, which suggests that tumor-infiltrating T cells are spatially heterogeneous. Because the samples were bulk and unsorted, CD4+ and CD8+ T cell repertoires could not be compared. Repertoire overlap was higher between tumor regions (mean roughly 35%) than tumor-adjacent (approximately 17%) or tumor-blood (about 14%) pairs, consistent with antigen-driven expansion. With just four or five patients in the study, the authors point out that the findings should be validated in a larger study.

Taken from the germline V gene, the CDR1 and CDR2 loops are SGHVS and FQNEAQ. Including the terminal cysteine and phenylalanine, the CDR3 comprises 17 residues. Of all the DNA, just the CDR3 is kept, 51 bases in frame from base 1. A constant-region primer and ProtoScript II reverse transcriptase were used to reverse-transcribe TCRbeta-specific cDNA from about 0.55 ug total RNA. Three nested multiplex PCR rounds, following a slightly modified ARM-PCR procedure, were used to build the TCRbeta libraries. Each of the first two PCR rounds ran for about 10 cycles using multiplex TRBV1-TRBV30 forward primers together with a Cbeta reverse primer. Sample barcodes and Illumina adapters were attached in a final 25-cycle PCR using Deep VentR polymerase. Amplicons of 200-500 bp were gel-purified with a QIAquick gel extraction kit before sequencing. The TCRbeta amplicons were sequenced with 250-bp paired-end reads on an Illumina HiSeq 2500. Per the authors' processing: Trimmomatic v0.33 was used to quality-trim the reads, and FLASH v1.2.11 was used to merge paired reads so that full CDR3 sequences could be recovered. V, D and J germline segments were assigned to the rearranged TCRbeta sequences by MiGEC v1.2.1b. Clonotype statistics, along with Shannon-Wiener diversity indices, were calculated using VDJtools v1.0.0. To reduce sampling bias, subsequent analyses other than the diversity analysis used only the 250 most abundant clonotypes in each sample. The public reads were reanalyzed by TCRdb: fastp trimming at Q25, MiXCR alignment, in-frame beta chains only. Each entry merges the rows of one CDR3 protein and shows their most common DNA and genes. None of the V and J calls come from the authors' own analysis; TCRdb made them. The sample data list more than 55,000 distinct CDR3 sequences, and around 64% of these were observed just once. Approximately 50% of the sample lies in the top ten.

Total RNA and DNA were co-extracted without cell sorting from around 20-30 mg of bulk tissue using the AllPrep DNA/RNA mini kit. Between late 2015 and 2016, a handful of patients in China with histopathologically diagnosed primary liver carcinoma had surgical resection. Chronic HBV infection was present in the patients, and the patients were treatment-naive at sampling. Each tumor was sampled at five spatially separated regions: the superior, inferior, left-lateral and right-lateral poles and the tumor centre. According to histology, viable tumor cells made up more than 80% of every tumor sample. Fresh tumor and adjacent tissue pieces were bisected, with one half stored in RNAlater at -80 degrees C and the other half sent for histology.

The TCR comes from a man aged 35-49 years with primary liver carcinoma and hepatitis B virus infection. The sample was liver tumor tissue from sampling region 2. Per the publication, the cell subset or site label means: tumor region T2, inferior pole. The rearranged segments are TRBV7-8 and TRBJ2-2; 12 middle bases align to TRBD2. The DNA reads as follows: TGTGCCAGCAGCTTCCGGACTAGCGGGGCGAACGCCGGGGAGCTGTTTTTT. Translated, this is CASSFRTSGANAGELFF.